Listed below are T cell receptor beta chains from one sample, sequenced in a study of glioma-infiltrating T cells after dendritic cell vaccination. The table came from immunoSEQ multiplex PCR; TCRdb's copy has only in-frame clones and leaves some out. The sample lists tens of thousands of clones, around 83% occurring once. Sample: blood, taken after dendritic cell vaccination. These receptor sequences come from a human donor with glioblastoma. The CDR3 runs from the conserved cysteine through the conserved F or W. The D gene is left open where the match is weak. The listing skips clone size in some rows; elsewhere it reads once, few, many or a size class.

>few|TRBD2|TRBV4-3|TRBJ2-2
TGCGCCAGCAGCCCTGGGACTAGCACCGGGGAGCTGTTTTTT
CASSPGTSTGELFF
>.|.|TRBV5-6|TRBJ1-3
TGTGCCAGCAGCACGACTGCCTGGAAAAACACCATATATTTT
CASSTTAWKNTIYF
>few|.|TRBV4-1|TRBJ2-1
TGCGCCAGCAGCCAAGATCCAGGGATACCGAATGAGCAGTTCTTC
CASSQDPGIPNEQFF
>.|TRBD2|TRBV11-2|TRBJ2-1
TGTGCCAGCAGCTTAATGACTAGCGGGGGTGACAATGAGCAGTTCTTC
CASSLMTSGGDNEQFF
>.|TRBD1|TRBV10-3|TRBJ1-2
TGTGCCATCAGGGGAGGGACAGGGGGCGCGATAGGTGGCTACACCTTC
CAIRGGTGGAIGGYTF
>.|TRBD1|TRBV7-2|TRBJ2-3
TGTGCCAGCAGCTCACAAACGGACAGGGCAGATACGCAGTATTTT
CASSSQTDRADTQYF
>.|.|TRBV7-2|TRBJ1-5
TGTGCCAGCAGCCCCTCGGCGGAGCAGCCCCAGCATTTT
CASSPSAEQPQHF
>.|TRBD1|TRBV15|TRBJ1-4
TGTGCCACCAGCAGGGAACAGGGGGAGAATGAAAAACTGTTTTTT
CATSREQGENEKLFF
>.|TRBD1|TRBV5-4|TRBJ1-1
TGTGCCAGCATGGACAGGGAAGTAACTGAAGCTTTCTTT
CASMDREVTEAFF
>.|TRBD1|TRBV2|TRBJ2-1
TGTGCCAGCACGGAGACAGGGTTTTCCAATGAGCAGTTCTTC
CASTETGFSNEQFF
>.|.|TRBV5-1|TRBJ1-5
TGCGCCAGCAGCTTGGATCCGGGCAATCAGCCCCAGCATTTT
CASSLDPGNQPQHF
>.|.|TRBV30|TRBJ2-1
TGTGCCTGGAGTGCGGGGGGCGGTGAGCAGTTCTTC
CAWSAGGGEQFF
>.|.|TRBV6-6|TRBJ1-4
TGTGCCAGCAGTACGGACTGGGGAGTTAATGAAAAACTGTTTTTT
CASSTDWGVNEKLFF
>.|TRBD1|TRBV5-1|TRBJ2-5
TGCGCCAGCAGCTTTGGCAGGGGGCAGGAGACCCAGTACTTC
CASSFGRGQETQYF
>.|.|TRBV19|TRBJ1-5
TGTGCCAGTAGTATACGAGAGTATGGTAGCAATCAGCCCCAGCATTTT
CASSIREYGSNQPQHF
>.|.|TRBV30|TRBJ1-1
TGTGCCTGGAGTGTACTAACCCGGGGGACTGAAGCTTTCTTT
CAWSVLTRGTEAFF
>.|.|TRBV19|TRBJ2-1
TGTGCCAGTAGTGATCGCGGGGCCTACAATGAGCAGTTCTTC
CASSDRGAYNEQFF
>.|TRBD1|TRBV19|TRBJ1-6
TGTGCCAGTACCCCCGGACAGGATAATTCACCCCTCCACTTT
CASTPGQDNSPLHF
>.|.|TRBV5-1|TRBJ1-1
TGCGCCAGCAGCTTGGACGGAGTTATGAACACTGAAGCTTTCTTT
CASSLDGVMNTEAFF
>.|TRBD1|TRBV9|TRBJ2-1
TGTGCCAGCAGCGCTAGGACAGGGGTGACGAATGAGCAGTTCTTC
CASSARTGVTNEQFF
>few|.|TRBV2|TRBJ2-7
TGTGCCAGCAGTGAAAGGGGCGGGAACCGATACTTC
CASSERGGNRYF
>.|TRBD1|TRBV4-3|TRBJ1-2
TGCGCCAGCAGCCAAGTAACGGGCCAGGGGGCAGGTGGCTACACCTTC
CASSQVTGQGAGGYTF